This T cell receptor beta chain was sequenced in a study of long-term antiretroviral therapy in people with HIV. A v3.0 immunoSEQ assay was performed at survey level. Each sample aimed for about 35,000-50,000 sequenced T-cell genomes. TCRdb's copy holds only in-frame clones and misses some; the assay was immunoSEQ multiplex PCR. The table lists approximately 31,000 clones, almost 97% of them singletons. The CDR3 covers 15 residues. The germline V gene encodes CDR1 LNHNV and CDR2 YYDKDF (reference sequence). V was trimmed by 5 bases and J by 3 bases, leaving 17 bases between them. In regard to this clone: Its antigen is as yet unknown.

Regarding the study as a whole: Regardless of time point, clones expanded before ART dominated the repertoire. The range of CDR3 lengths in HIV repertoires proved narrower than that found in controls.

In each sample, roughly 0.95-10 million cryopreserved PBMC were present before DNA extraction. Specimen: unsorted PBMCs, collected 6.9 years after starting antiretroviral therapy. This receptor was identified in a man aged 25-45 years with HIV. The chain uses TRBV15 and TRBJ2-7; D perhaps matches TRBD2 (5 bases). CDR3 DNA sequence: TGTGCCACCAGCGATGCGGGTACCGGGATCTACGAGCAGTACTTC. Its translation is CATSDAGTGIYEQYF.